These 27 T cell receptor beta chains share one sample of origin, sequenced in a study of cytomegalovirus exposure and HLA in healthy donors. Vbeta (60) and Jbeta (13) primers were used in the PCR. The protocol was immunoSEQ multiplex PCR, while the TCRdb copy is restricted to in-frame clones and leaves out a portion. The sample records 63,000 or so clones, around 72% being singletons. Sequencing input: PBMCs. The receptors come from a woman aged 30 to 39 in good health and CMV-seropositive.

This clone occurred once. The chain carries TRBV6-1 and TRBJ2-7, with a possible D match to TRBD1 (5 bases). The V gene lost 8 bases and the J gene lost 5 bases, with 10 bases spanning the gap. CDR3 length equals 11 residues. Germline CDR1 MNHNS, CDR2 SASEGT. The CDR3 sequence is CASRRANEQYF. The CDR3 DNA follows: TGTGCCAGCCGCAGGGCGAACGAGCAGTACTTC.

The chain employs TRBV19 and TRBJ2-1; 9 nucleotides line up with TRBD2. CDR1 and CDR2 (germline): LNHDA, SQIVND (reference sequence). The V gene end was trimmed by 3 bases and the J gene end by 6 bases; junction bases not matched to a gene: 12. The CDR3 has 17 amino acids. The CDR3: CASSIGFVAGGVNEQFF. The CDR3 nucleotides read TGTGCCAGTAGTATCGGCTTTGTGGCGGGAGGGGTCAATGAGCAGTTCTTC.

The genes are TRBV7-2 and TRBJ2-3; D is ambiguous. With 3 bases removed from V and 2 bases from J, the gap between germline ends came to 12 bases. CDR1 and CDR2 from the germline V gene are SGHTA and FQGNSA. CDR3 size: 15 residues. CDR3 sequence reads: CASSFMAVTTDTQYF. DNA of the CDR3: TGTGCCAGCAGCTTTATGGCTGTAACCACAGATACGCAGTATTTT.

This rearrangement joins TRBV27 to TRBJ2-5, with 9 bases identical to TRBD2. CDR3 length: 17 amino acids. Losses at the gene ends were 11 bases for V and 2 bases for J; bases not matched to a gene: 18. Germline CDR1 is MNHEY and CDR2 is SMNVEV (reference sequence). The CDR3 loop is CADRYSGGLAPQETQYF. CDR3 in DNA: TGTGCCGACCGGTATAGCGGGGGACTCGCTCCACAAGAGACCCAGTACTTC.

The V gene is TRBV5-1, the J gene TRBJ2-5, with 9 bases that match TRBD2. The CDR3 runs to 14 residues. The germline gives CDR1 SGHRS, CDR2 YFSETQ. Unmatched junction bases numbered 5, after V lost 4 bases and J lost 4 bases. The CDR3: CASSGGLARETQYF. CDR3 sequence (DNA): TGCGCCAGCAGCGGAGGACTAGCGAGAGAGACCCAGTACTTC.

V and J are TRBV13 and TRBJ2-7, with 9 positions matching TRBD2. The CDR3 sequence is 16 residues long. The V gene end was trimmed by 0 bases and the J gene end by 2 bases; junction bases not matched to a gene: 5. Germline V gives CDR1 PRHDT, CDR2 FYEKMQ (reference sequence). For the CDR3, the DNA is TGTGCCAGCAGCTTAGGCGGGACTAGCAGAACCTACGAGCAGTACTTC. It yields the protein CASSLGGTSRTYEQYF.

The chain is built from TRBV7-9 and TRBJ1-1; tentative D call: TRBD1 (5 bases). Trimming shortened V by 5 bases and J by 6 bases, and 16 bases separated the two germline ends. Per the germline V gene, CDR1 is SEHNR and CDR2 is FQNEAQ (reference sequence). This CDR3 comprises 14 residues. CDR3 in amino acids: CASSGNRRAPEAFF. The CDR3 DNA reads TGTGCCAGCAGCGGAAACAGGAGGGCCCCTGAAGCTTTCTTT.

The J gene is TRBJ2-7, the V gene TRBV7-3; D ambiguous. Germline assignment: CDR1 SGHTA and CDR2 FQGTGA. The CDR3 loop spans 13 amino acids. The V end lost 2 bases, the J end lost 2 bases, and 7 bases lay between the germline ends. The CDR3 DNA is TGTGCCAGCAGCTTATACACACCCTACGAGCAGTACTTC. It yields the protein CASSLYTPYEQYF.

The rearrangement joins TRBV9 to TRBJ2-3; D may be TRBD2 (7 bases). V lost 1 base, J lost 3 bases, and 9 bases lay in between. Germline V CDR1 and CDR2: SGDLS, YYNGEE. CDR3 length equals 14 residues. The CDR3 is CASSVRGGTDTQYF. CDR3 DNA sequence: TGTGCCAGCAGCGTAAGGGGGGGTACAGATACGCAGTATTTT. The entire variable domain, with the rest obtained from reference TRBV9 and TRBJ2-3, is as follows: DSGVTQTPKHLITATGQRVTLRCSPRSGDLSVYWYQQSLDQGLQFLIQYYNGEERAKGNILERFSAQQFPDLHSELNLSSLELGDSALYFCASSVRGGTDTQYFGPGTRLTVL.

This clone was observed a handful of times. The gene calls are TRBV5-1 and TRBJ2-3; the D is unclear. There are 13 residues in the CDR3. CDR1 SGHRS and CDR2 YFSETQ come from the germline V gene. Trimming shortened V by 4 bases and J by 6 bases, and 12 bases separated the two germline ends. The CDR3 sequence: CASSLARLDTQYF. CDR3 bases: TGCGCCAGCAGCCTGGCTAGGCTCGATACGCAGTATTTT.

The CDR3 DNA reads TGTGCCAGCAGCGGGACTGAATTTCGAACTGAAGCTTTCTTT. Protein sequence: CASSGTEFRTEAFF. The V gene is TRBV2, the J gene TRBJ1-1; D might be TRBD1 (5 bases). CDR1 is SNHLY and CDR2 is FYNNEI in the germline V gene. V shed 6 bases and J shed 5 bases, with 16 bases lying between them. The length of the CDR3 is 14 residues.

A few counts support this clone. The J gene is TRBJ1-1, the V gene TRBV5-5; tentative D call: TRBD1 (5 bases). Germline values: CDR1 SGHKS, CDR2 YYEKEE (reference sequence). The CDR3 extends over 16 amino acids. The V end was cut by 2 bases, the J end by 1 base, with 15 bases between. CDR3 in DNA: TGTGCCAGCAGCTTTGATCGACAGCTATCGAACACTGAAGCTTTCTTT. This codes for CASSFDRQLSNTEAFF.

As DNA, the CDR3 is TGTGCCAGCAGTTCCCCGAGGGGACTACACACTGAAGCTTTCTTT. Residues: CASSSPRGLHTEAFF. V gene TRBV28 combines with J gene TRBJ1-1; perhaps TRBD1 as D (5 bases). Germline V gives CDR1 MDHEN, CDR2 SYDVKM. The CDR3 loop spans 15 amino acids. The V and J ends lost 4 bases and 3 bases respectively, with 15 bases between them.

This clone came up a few times. CDR3 region: CARKTSDVVYF. CDR3 nucleotide sequence: TGCGCCAGGAAGACTAGCGATGTTGTGTACTTC. The V gene is TRBV4-3, the J gene TRBJ2-4; 8 bases fit TRBD2. CDR1 LGHNA and CDR2 YSLEER come from the germline V gene. Unmatched junction bases numbered 10, after V lost 9 bases and J lost 15 bases. CDR3 size: 11 residues.

The rearrangement links TRBV20-1 to TRBJ2-5; tentatively, D is TRBD2 (6 bases). This CDR3 has 10 residues. Germline CDR1 DFQATT, CDR2 SNEGSKA (reference sequence). V was clipped by 1 base and J by 11 bases, with 8 bases between them. CDR3 sequence reads: CSARGGEQYF. CDR3 in DNA: TGCAGTGCTAGAGGGGGGGAGCAGTACTTC.

The rearrangement joins TRBV25-1 to TRBJ2-5, with TRBD2 matching over 11 bases. This CDR3 contains 16 residues. Germline lookup yields CDR1 MGHDK and CDR2 SYGVNS. J was trimmed by 5 bases and V by 4 bases; bases with no gene match: 9. The CDR3 is CASSVLAGGPDETQYF. Written as DNA, the CDR3 is TGTGCCAGCAGTGTTCTAGCGGGAGGCCCGGATGAGACCCAGTACTTC.

In nucleotides, the CDR3 is TGTGCCAGCAGCCAAGACCTGGGACAGTCCAGCTCCTACGAGCAGTACTTC. Translating gives CASSQDLGQSSSYEQYF. The genes are TRBV14 and TRBJ2-7; 7 nucleotides match TRBD1. Germline V gives CDR1 SGHDN, CDR2 FVKESK. The CDR3 consists of 17 residues. The V gene end was trimmed by 0 bases and the J gene end by 0 bases; junction bases not matched to a gene: 8.

This chain joins TRBV2 and TRBJ2-3, with TRBD2 matching 7 bases. The V segment lost 10 bases and the J segment 2 bases; nucleotides outside the gene matches: 3. In germline, CDR1 is SNHLY, CDR2 FYNNEI. The CDR3 extends over 12 amino acids. CDR3 in DNA: TGTGCCACCGGACTAGTCACAGATACGCAGTATTTT. It yields the protein CATGLVTDTQYF. Based on the CDR3 plus reference TRBV2 and TRBJ2-3, the full variable domain is EPEVTQTPSHQVTQMGQEVILRCVPISNHLYFYWYRQILGQKVEFLVSFYNNEISEKSEIFDDQFSVERPDGSNFTLKIRSTKLEDSAMYFCATGLVTDTQYFGPGTRLTVL.

This sequence joins TRBV6-4 and TRBJ2-7; perhaps TRBD2 as D (6 bases). The CDR3 loop spans 15 amino acids. V gave up 6 bases and J gave up 4 bases, with 19 bases separating them. The germline V gene has CDR1 MRHNA and CDR2 SNTAGT. CDR3 protein: CASSFVRERWYEQYF. The CDR3 coding sequence is TGTGCCAGCAGCTTCGTCCGGGAGAGGTGGTACGAGCAGTACTTC.

The J gene is TRBJ2-1, the V gene TRBV6-1; 11 nucleotides line up with TRBD2. V shed 0 bases, J shed 7 bases, and the junction held 8 bases outside the gene matches. This CDR3 is built from 17 residues. Germline loops: CDR1 MNHNS, CDR2 SASEGT. The CDR3 DNA reads TGTGCCAGCAGTGAAGCTCATAGCGGGAGGGCCGTAAATGAGCAGTTCTTC. Its protein product is CASSEAHSGRAVNEQFF.

The chain carries TRBV21-1 and TRBJ2-3; the table's D gene call, TRBD2, was not cross checked with the DNA. TRBV21-1 is described as a pseudogene. This CDR3 region has 15 residues. The CDR3 spells CASSKKGTSTDTQYF. The CDR3 nucleotides read TGTGCCAGCAGCAAAAAGGGGACTAGCACAGATACGCAGTATTTT.

The chain links TRBV15 to TRBJ2-2; tentative D call: TRBD1 (6 bases). There are 14 residues in the CDR3. The V end lost 5 bases, the J end lost 5 bases, and 12 bases lay between the germline ends. CDR1 LNHNV and CDR2 YYDKDF come from the germline V gene (reference sequence). In DNA, the CDR3 is TGTGCCACCAGCGTCAGGGGAGAGACCGGGGAGCTGTTTTTT. Amino acid sequence: CATSVRGETGELFF.

This chain joins TRBV6-1 and TRBJ2-7; 8 positions match TRBD1. V lost 4 bases to trimming and J lost 3 bases; unmatched junction nucleotides: 11. Germline V gene data show CDR1 as MNHNS and CDR2 as SASEGT. This CDR3 is built from 16 residues. The CDR3, as DNA: TGTGCCAGCAGTGCCCCTGGACAGGGAACCCTCTACGAGCAGTACTTC. Its protein is CASSAPGQGTLYEQYF.

The chain is built from TRBV2 and TRBJ2-7; TRBD2 matches at 12 bases. Germline V gene sequence: CDR1 SNHLY, CDR2 FYNNEI. V shed 2 bases, J shed 5 bases, and the junction held 19 bases outside the gene matches. This CDR3 comprises 20 residues. CDR3 region: CASSEHPLAGGIGARNEQYF. CDR3 sequence (DNA): TGTGCCAGCAGTGAACATCCCCTAGCGGGAGGGATTGGCGCGCGGAACGAGCAGTACTTC.

The V and J genes are TRBV6-1 and TRBJ2-1, with D unresolved. Germline lookup yields CDR1 MNHNS and CDR2 SASEGT. V lost 0 bases and J lost 11, with 11 bases in between. This CDR3 region has 13 residues. As DNA, the CDR3 is TGTGCCAGCAGTGAAGCTAACGCGGTAAAGCAGTTCTTC. Its protein is CASSEANAVKQFF.

J is TRBJ2-7 and V is TRBV7-9; 10 bases are shared with TRBD2. CDR1 is SEHNR and CDR2 is FQNEAQ in the germline V gene (reference sequence). This CDR3 contains 13 residues. Germline trimming cut 5 bases from V and 5 bases from J; bases unmatched to any gene: 3. The CDR3 DNA follows: TGTGCCAGCAGCCCCGGGACTAGCGACGAGCAGTACTTC. It yields the protein CASSPGTSDEQYF.

The chain links TRBV29-1 to TRBJ1-2; weak D call: TRBD1 (5 bases). Deletions cut 6 bases from V and 7 bases from J, with 12 bases between. In germline, CDR1 is SQVTM, CDR2 ANQGSEA. This CDR3 comprises 11 residues. CDR3 loop: CSVQVQGGYTF. The CDR3, as DNA: TGCAGCGTCCAGGTTCAGGGTGGCTACACCTTC.